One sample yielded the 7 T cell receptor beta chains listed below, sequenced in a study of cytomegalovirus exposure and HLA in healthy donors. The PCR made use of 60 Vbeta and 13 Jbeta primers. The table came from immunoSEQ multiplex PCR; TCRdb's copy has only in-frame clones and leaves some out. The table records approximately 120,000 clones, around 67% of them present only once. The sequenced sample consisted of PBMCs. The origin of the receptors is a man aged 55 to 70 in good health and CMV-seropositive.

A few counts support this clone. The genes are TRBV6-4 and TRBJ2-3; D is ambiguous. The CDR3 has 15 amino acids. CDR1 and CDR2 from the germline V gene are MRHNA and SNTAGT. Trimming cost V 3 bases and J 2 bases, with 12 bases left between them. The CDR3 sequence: CASSEYAELTDTQYF. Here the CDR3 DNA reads TGTGCCAGCAGTGAATATGCGGAACTCACAGATACGCAGTATTTT.

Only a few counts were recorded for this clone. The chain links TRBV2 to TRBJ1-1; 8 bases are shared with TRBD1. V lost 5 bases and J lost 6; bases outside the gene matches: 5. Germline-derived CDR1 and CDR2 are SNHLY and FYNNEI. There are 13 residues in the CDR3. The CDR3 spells CASSFDRGAEAFF. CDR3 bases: TGTGCCAGCAGTTTCGACAGGGGCGCTGAAGCTTTCTTT.

The CDR3 reads CASSSEISYNEQFF. The CDR3, as DNA: TGTGCCAGCAGTTCCGAGATTTCCTACAATGAGCAGTTCTTC. This chain connects TRBV6-5 to TRBJ2-1; D ambiguous. V was trimmed by 4 bases and J by 1 base, leaving 8 bases between them. The germline V gene has CDR1 MNHEY and CDR2 SVGAGI. This CDR3 region has 14 residues.

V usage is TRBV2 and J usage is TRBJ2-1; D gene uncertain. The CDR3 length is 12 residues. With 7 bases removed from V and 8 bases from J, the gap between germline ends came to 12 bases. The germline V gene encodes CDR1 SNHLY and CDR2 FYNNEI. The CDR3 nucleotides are TGTGCCAGCACTATCGTTCCCGATGAGCAGTTCTTC. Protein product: CASTIVPDEQFF.

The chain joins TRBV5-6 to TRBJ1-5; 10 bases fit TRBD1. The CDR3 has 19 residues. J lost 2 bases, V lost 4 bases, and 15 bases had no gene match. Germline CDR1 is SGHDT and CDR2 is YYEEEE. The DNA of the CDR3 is TGTGCCAGCAGCACGGGCCCCGGGACAGGGGATCTTCGCAATCAGCCCCAGCATTTT. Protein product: CASSTGPGTGDLRNQPQHF.

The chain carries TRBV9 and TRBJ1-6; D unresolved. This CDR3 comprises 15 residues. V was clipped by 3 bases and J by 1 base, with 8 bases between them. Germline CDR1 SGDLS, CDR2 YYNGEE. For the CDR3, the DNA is TGTGCCAGCAGCGAGTCCGGTTCCTATAATTCACCCCTCCACTTT. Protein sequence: CASSESGSYNSPLHF.

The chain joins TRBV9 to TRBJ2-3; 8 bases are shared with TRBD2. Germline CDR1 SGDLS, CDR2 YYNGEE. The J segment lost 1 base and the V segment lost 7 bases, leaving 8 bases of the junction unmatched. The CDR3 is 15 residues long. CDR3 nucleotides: TGTGCCAGCTGGCCGGGGGGGCCGGGCACAGATACGCAGTATTTT. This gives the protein CASWPGGPGTDTQYF.